The clone carrying this TCR beta chain was seen just once. As for treatment: some 20 received Ad26.COV2.S at low or high dose, single or two shots; about 5 received placebo; per-sample allocation not given. Samples came from day 63 after the first vaccine or placebo injection. The CDR3 has 14 residues. Germline values: CDR1 SGHRS, CDR2 YFSETQ. V was shortened by 5 bases and J by 1 base, with 12 bases between the two germline ends. Assay: immunoSEQ multiplex PCR; the TCRdb copy retains only in-frame clones and omits some. The sample records 300,000 to 350,000 clones, around 84% being singletons. This specimen belongs to a study of Ad26.COV2.S vaccination and SARS-CoV-2 variants.

The TCR was taken from a person aged 18-65 years who received the Ad26.COV2.S COVID-19 vaccine or a placebo. The chain has TRBV5-1 and TRBJ2-5, with D perhaps TRBD2 (6 bases). Here the sequenced sample was peripheral blood, taken in a trial of Ad26.COV2.S vaccine versus placebo. CDR3 amino acids: CASSGGDFQETQYF. The DNA for the CDR3 is TGCGCCAGCAGTGGTGGGGACTTCCAAGAGACCCAGTACTTC.